A selection of T cell receptor beta chains follows, all from one sample in a study of cytomegalovirus exposure and HLA in healthy donors. Profiled with immunoSEQ multiplex PCR; TCRdb holds only in-frame clones, not every one. In total, the table holds about 160,000 clones. What was sequenced was PBMCs. These receptors were taken from a man under 40 in good health and CMV-seronegative. Both conserved end residues are part of each CDR3. The D gene is left open where the match is weak.

cdr3_length: 16
d_call: TRBD1
j_call: TRBJ2-1
v_call: TRBV10-2
cdr3_aa: CASSDAQGIIGNEQFF
cdr3_nt: TGCGCCAGCAGTGATGCACAGGGGATCATCGGCAATGAGCAGTTCTTC

cdr3_length: 14
d_call: .
j_call: TRBJ2-7
v_call: TRBV19
cdr3_aa: CASSVEGRNSEQYF
cdr3_nt: TGTGCCAGTAGTGTTGAGGGAAGAAACTCCGAGCAGTACTTC

cdr3_length: 15
d_call: .
j_call: TRBJ2-7
v_call: TRBV25-1
cdr3_aa: CASSDRWTVAYEQYF
cdr3_nt: TGTGCCAGCAGTGATAGGTGGACAGTCGCCTACGAGCAGTACTTC

cdr3_length: 12
d_call: TRBD1
j_call: TRBJ2-7
v_call: TRBV29-1
cdr3_aa: CSVGQGPNEQYF
cdr3_nt: TGCAGCGTCGGACAGGGCCCGAACGAGCAGTACTTC

cdr3_length: 17
d_call: TRBD2
j_call: TRBJ2-5
v_call: TRBV5-1
cdr3_aa: CASSYGATSGRGETQYF
cdr3_nt: TGCGCCAGCAGCTACGGGGCGACTAGCGGGAGAGGAGAGACCCAGTACTTC

cdr3_length: 14
d_call: .
j_call: TRBJ2-7
v_call: TRBV9
cdr3_aa: CASSVAPGTYEQYF
cdr3_nt: TGTGCCAGCAGCGTAGCCCCGGGTACCTACGAGCAGTACTTC

cdr3_length: 17
d_call: TRBD2
j_call: TRBJ2-3
v_call: TRBV7-8
cdr3_aa: CASSSIAGRGSLDTQYF
cdr3_nt: TGTGCCAGCAGCTCAATAGCGGGTAGGGGAAGTTTAGATACGCAGTATTTT

cdr3_length: 14
d_call: TRBD1
j_call: TRBJ1-2
v_call: TRBV5-5
cdr3_aa: CASSQTGVGYGYTF
cdr3_nt: TGTGCCAGCAGCCAGACAGGGGTCGGCTATGGCTACACCTTC

cdr3_length: 13
d_call: .
j_call: TRBJ2-7
v_call: TRBV2
cdr3_aa: CASSEGASYEQYF
cdr3_nt: TGTGCCAGCAGTGAAGGCGCTTCCTACGAGCAGTACTTC

cdr3_length: 13
d_call: .
j_call: TRBJ1-2
v_call: TRBV9
cdr3_aa: CASHRSPNYGYTF
cdr3_nt: TGTGCCAGTCACAGGAGCCCTAACTATGGCTACACCTTC

cdr3_length: 12
d_call: .
j_call: TRBJ1-1
v_call: TRBV9
cdr3_aa: CASSLTGNEAFF
cdr3_nt: TGTGCCAGCAGTCTCACAGGGAATGAAGCCTTCTTT

cdr3_length: 16
d_call: TRBD2
j_call: TRBJ2-1
v_call: TRBV7-9
cdr3_aa: CASSSPLAGGNNEQFF
cdr3_nt: TGTGCCAGCAGCTCCCCACTAGCGGGAGGAAACAATGAGCAGTTCTTC

cdr3_length: 14
d_call: .
j_call: TRBJ1-1
v_call: TRBV6-6
cdr3_aa: CASSLSIPRTEAFF
cdr3_nt: TGTGCCAGCAGTTTATCAATCCCGAGGACTGAAGCTTTCTTT

cdr3_length: 15
d_call: TRBD2
j_call: TRBJ2-3
v_call: TRBV6-1
cdr3_aa: CASSETSGATDTQYF
cdr3_nt: TGTGCCAGCAGTGAGACTAGCGGAGCCACAGATACGCAGTATTTT

cdr3_length: 14
d_call: .
j_call: TRBJ1-6
v_call: TRBV5-6
cdr3_aa: CASSSAGLPRALHF
cdr3_nt: TGTGCCAGCAGCTCGGCTGGACTCCCAAGGGCCCTCCACTTT

cdr3_length: 15
d_call: TRBD1
j_call: TRBJ2-2
v_call: TRBV27
cdr3_aa: CASTRGLSGTGELFF
cdr3_nt: TGTGCCAGCACCAGGGGGCTCAGTGGAACCGGGGAGCTGTTTTTT

cdr3_length: 14
d_call: .
j_call: TRBJ1-1
v_call: TRBV7-9
cdr3_aa: CASSLGGTDTEAFF
cdr3_nt: TGTGCCAGCAGCTTAGGAGGTACGGACACTGAAGCTTTCTTT

cdr3_length: 13
d_call: TRBD1
j_call: TRBJ1-2
v_call: TRBV7-2
cdr3_aa: CASSNRQGRGYTF
cdr3_nt: TGTGCCAGCAGTAACCGACAGGGGCGGGGCTACACCTTC

cdr3_length: 14
d_call: .
j_call: TRBJ1-1
v_call: TRBV21-1
cdr3_aa: CASSTRDSNTEAFF
cdr3_nt: TGTGCCAGCAGCACCCGGGACAGCAACACTGAAGCTTTCTTT

cdr3_length: 14
d_call: .
j_call: TRBJ2-7
v_call: TRBV5-4
cdr3_aa: CASSPTVLDYEQYF
cdr3_nt: TGTGCCAGCAGCCCAACCGTCCTAGATTACGAGCAGTACTTC

cdr3_length: 17
d_call: TRBD2
j_call: TRBJ2-2
v_call: TRBV4-1
cdr3_aa: CASGVGASGPYTGELFF
cdr3_nt: TGCGCCAGCGGGGTAGGGGCTAGCGGGCCTTACACCGGGGAGCTGTTTTTT

cdr3_length: 14
d_call: .
j_call: TRBJ2-7
v_call: TRBV28
cdr3_aa: CASSPRGVHHEQYF
cdr3_nt: TGTGCCAGCAGTCCCAGGGGGGTCCACCACGAGCAGTACTTC

cdr3_length: 14
d_call: TRBD1
j_call: TRBJ1-1
v_call: TRBV5-5
cdr3_aa: CASSVGGLGTEAFF
cdr3_nt: TGTGCCAGCAGCGTAGGGGGCTTAGGCACTGAAGCTTTCTTT

cdr3_length: 16
d_call: .
j_call: TRBJ1-3
v_call: TRBV9
cdr3_aa: CASSGRERVAGNTIYF
cdr3_nt: TGTGCCAGCAGTGGCAGGGAAAGGGTGGCTGGAAACACCATATATTTT

cdr3_length: 14
d_call: .
j_call: TRBJ2-7
v_call: TRBV18
cdr3_aa: CASSMRRTPGEQYF
cdr3_nt: TGTGCCAGCTCAATGAGACGGACCCCAGGGGAGCAGTACTTC

cdr3_length: 16
d_call: TRBD2
j_call: TRBJ2-7
v_call: TRBV30
cdr3_aa: CAWSVRRSGRKGEQYF
cdr3_nt: TGTGCCTGGAGTGTTCGGAGGAGCGGGAGAAAGGGCGAGCAGTACTTC

cdr3_length: 12
d_call: .
j_call: TRBJ2-1
v_call: TRBV9
cdr3_aa: CASSVVMNEQFF
cdr3_nt: TGTGCCAGCAGCGTAGTAATGAATGAGCAGTTCTTC